This TCR beta chain was sequenced in a study of cytomegalovirus exposure and HLA in healthy donors. About this clone itself: What it recognizes is unknown.

Study conclusions and caveats: Most TCRs appeared rarely, but some public TCRs recurred in many donors.

The CDR3 contains 15 residues. V lost 0 bases and J lost 2; bases outside the gene matches: 1. TCRdb keeps only in-frame clones here, not all; method: immunoSEQ multiplex PCR. Here the sample spans 250,000 to 350,000 clones, around 90% being singletons. The receptor's source is a young man in good health and CMV-seronegative. Input material: PBMCs. The chain carries TRBV5-7 and TRBJ1-3, with 8 positions matching TRBD1. TRBV5-7 qualifies as an ORF whose function is uncertain. In DNA, the CDR3 is TGTGCCAGCAGCTTGGAGGGACAGGCTGGAAACACCATATATTTT. This sequence encodes CASSLEGQAGNTIYF.